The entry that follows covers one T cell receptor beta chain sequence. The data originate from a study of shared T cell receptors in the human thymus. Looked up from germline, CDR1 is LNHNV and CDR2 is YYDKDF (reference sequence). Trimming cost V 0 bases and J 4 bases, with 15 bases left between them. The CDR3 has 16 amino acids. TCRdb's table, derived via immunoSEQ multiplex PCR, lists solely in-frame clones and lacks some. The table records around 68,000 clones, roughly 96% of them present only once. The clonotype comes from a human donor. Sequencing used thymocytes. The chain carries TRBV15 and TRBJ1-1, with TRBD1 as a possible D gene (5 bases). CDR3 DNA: TGTGCCACCAGCAGAGATAAGAGGGGTCAGGTCACTGAAGCTTTCTTT. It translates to CATSRDKRGQVTEAFF.